These 22 T cell receptor beta chains came from one sample sequenced in a study of identical twins. TCRdb reprocessed the 5' RACE reads via MiXCR and lists one record per CDR3 protein. The sample consists of around 480,000 distinct CDR3 sequences, over 11% of them appearing once. The same sample was also studied in work on yellow fever vaccine responses in identical twins.

The sample taken for sequencing was CD4+ T cells sorted from blood. These receptors originate from a woman aged 18-29 years in good health.

The chain combines TRBV20-1 with TRBJ2-5, with TRBD1 as a possible D gene (5 bases). The germline V gene has CDR1 DFQATT and CDR2 SNEGSKA (reference sequence). Between the trimmed V and J ends, which lost 6 bases and 5 bases, there was a span of 19 bases. The CDR3 extends over 14 amino acids. The CDR3 spells CSAKQEHIPETQYF. DNA of the CDR3: TGCAGTGCAAAACAGGAGCACATACCGGAGACCCAGTACTTC.

This clonotype was seen only a few times. This sequence joins TRBV5-1 and TRBJ2-5; D is possibly TRBD2 (5 bases). CDR1 and CDR2 from the germline V gene are SGHRS and YFSETQ. This CDR3 has 13 residues. Trimming removed 4 bases at V and 3 bases at J, with 10 bases between. Here the CDR3 reads CASSTGTKETQYF. In nucleotides, the CDR3 is TGCGCCAGCAGCACGGGAACAAAAGAGACCCAGTACTTC.

The chain has TRBV2 and TRBJ2-1; 11 bases align to TRBD2. The CDR3 is made up of 12 amino acids. V lost 7 bases and J lost 16; bases outside the gene matches: 9. Germline V gene data show CDR1 as SNHLY and CDR2 as FYNNEI. The CDR3 loop reads CASNLAGGLAFF. The CDR3, as DNA: TGTGCCAGCAACCTAGCGGGAGGCCTGGCTTTCTTC.

This clonotype was counted a few times. The chain has TRBV29-1 and TRBJ1-1, with 9 bases that match TRBD1. The CDR3 runs to 14 residues. The germline V gene has CDR1 SQVTM and CDR2 ANQGSEA. V trimming: 6 bases; J trimming: 4 bases; junction bases outside the gene matches: 9. CDR3 DNA sequence: TGCAGCGTAGCGGACAGGGGAGGTGTCACTGAAGCTTTCTTT. Translation: CSVADRGGVTEAFF.

This chain uses TRBV10-3 with TRBJ2-3; D might be TRBD1 or TRBD2, each matching 5 bases. The length of the CDR3 is 13 residues. Trimming removed 6 bases from V and 2 bases from J, with 9 bases in between. Germline V gives CDR1 ENHRY, CDR2 SYGVKD. The CDR3 DNA reads as TGTGCCATCAGCCGGGACCCCACAGATACGCAGTATTTT. This codes for CAISRDPTDTQYF.

The sample holds a few counts of this clonotype. The chain carries TRBV3-1 and TRBJ1-5; D call uncertain. There are 15 residues in the CDR3. In germline, CDR1 is LGHDT, CDR2 YNNKEL (reference sequence). The V gene lost 4 bases and the J gene lost 2 bases, with 12 bases spanning the gap. CDR3 coding DNA: TGTGCCAGCAGCCCCGTAGGTTCGGGCAATCAGCCCCAGCATTTT. This codes for CASSPVGSGNQPQHF. The full variable domain, in which reference TRBV3-1 and TRBJ1-5 provide the parts outside the CDR3, is DTAVSQTPKYLVTQMGNDKSIKCEQNLGHDTMYWYKQDSKKFLKIMFSYNNKELIINETVPNRFSPKSPDKAHLNLHINSLELGDSAVYFCASSPVGSGNQPQHFGDGTRLSIL.

The rearrangement links TRBV20-1 to TRBJ2-3; 7 bases are a match to TRBD2. With 8 bases clipped from V and 3 bases from J, the junction kept 14 bases outside the gene matches. Germline V lookup: CDR1 DFQATT, CDR2 SNEGSKA (reference sequence). This CDR3 region has 15 residues. The CDR3 spells CSPHRTSVGTDTQYF. For the CDR3, the DNA is TGCAGTCCTCACAGAACTAGCGTCGGGACAGATACGCAGTATTTT.

This chain links TRBV7-9 with TRBJ2-7, with 7 bases aligning to TRBD2. The CDR3 has 16 amino acids. Germline loops: CDR1 SEHNR, CDR2 FQNEAQ (reference sequence). With 1 base clipped from V and 2 bases from J, the junction kept 8 bases outside the gene matches. The CDR3 region is CASSLVGLAETYEQYF. The CDR3 DNA reads TGTGCCAGCAGCTTAGTGGGGCTAGCGGAGACCTACGAGCAGTACTTC. Together with reference TRBV7-9 and TRBJ2-7, the CDR3 gives the full variable domain: DTGVSQNPRHKITKRGQNVTFRCDPISEHNRLYWYRQTLGQGPEFLTYFQNEAQLEKSRLLSDRFSAERPKGSFSTLEIQRTEQGDSAMYLCASSLVGLAETYEQYFGPGTRLTVT.

This chain connects TRBV11-1 to TRBJ2-3; no reliable D call. This CDR3 is built from 14 residues. Trimming removed 1 base from V and 6 bases from J, with 11 bases in between. Germline V gives CDR1 SGHAT, CDR2 FQDESV (reference sequence). CDR3 bases: TGTGCCAGCAGCTTAGGACTCCTGACGGATACGCAGTATTTT. Protein: CASSLGLLTDTQYF.

The gene calls are TRBV19 and TRBJ2-7, with D possibly TRBD2 on 6 matching bases. The germline V gene encodes CDR1 LNHDA and CDR2 SQIVND (reference sequence). The V and J ends lost 1 base and 4 bases respectively, with 11 bases between them. CDR3 length equals 14 residues. The DNA for the CDR3 is TGTGCCAGTAGTATAGTGGCGGGAAGTTACGAGCAGTACTTC. It codes for CASSIVAGSYEQYF.

This rearrangement joins TRBV2 to TRBJ2-2, with 11 nucleotides matching TRBD1. The junction had 4 bases not matched to a gene; V was cut back by 8 bases and J by 5 bases. The CDR3 runs to 14 residues. The germline CDR1 and CDR2 sequences are SNHLY and FYNNEI. The CDR3 reads CASQDRGQTGELFF. CDR3 DNA: TGTGCCAGCCAGGACAGGGGGCAAACCGGGGAGCTGTTTTTT.

The chain uses TRBV5-1 and TRBJ2-3; TRBD1 might be the D (6 bases). The CDR3 is made up of 14 amino acids. CDR1 and CDR2 from the germline V gene are SGHRS and YFSETQ. V was cut by 7 bases and J by 5 bases, with 17 bases left in between. The CDR3 is CASGRGGPGDTQYF. The CDR3 coding sequence is TGCGCCAGCGGGCGTGGGGGCCCCGGAGATACGCAGTATTTT.

This clonotype was counted only a few times. This sequence joins TRBV3-1 and TRBJ2-1; 11 bases match TRBD2. Germline values: CDR1 LGHDT, CDR2 YNNKEL (reference sequence). This CDR3 comprises 15 residues. V dropped 3 bases and J dropped 6; count of bases not matched to a gene: 4. The CDR3 DNA sequence: TGTGCCAGCAGCCAGGGACTAGCGGCCCGCAATGAGCAGTTCTTC. It specifies CASSQGLAARNEQFF.

The chain joins TRBV6-5 to TRBJ2-5, with 10 bases matching TRBD2. V lost 3 bases to trimming and J lost 4 bases; unmatched junction nucleotides: 8. In germline, CDR1 is MNHEY, CDR2 SVGAGI. There are 16 residues in the CDR3. As DNA, the CDR3 is TGTGCCAGCAGTTATCAGTCTAGCGGGGGTCGAGAGACCCAGTACTTC. It yields the protein CASSYQSSGGRETQYF.

The rearrangement uses TRBV7-2 and TRBJ2-1; 9 nucleotides match TRBD2. The germline gives CDR1 SGHTA, CDR2 FQGNSA. The CDR3 is made up of 14 amino acids. J was trimmed by 5 bases and V by 1 base; bases with no gene match: 0. The DNA of the CDR3 is TGTGCCAGCAGCTTAGGGACTAGCGACAATGAGCAGTTCTTC. As protein: CASSLGTSDNEQFF.

This clonotype appeared a few times. This chain uses TRBV20-1 with TRBJ2-3; D is ambiguous. The CDR3 runs to 11 residues. V was shortened by 3 bases and J by 7 bases, with 8 bases between the two germline ends. The germline V gene has CDR1 DFQATT and CDR2 SNEGSKA (reference sequence). In nucleotides, the CDR3 is TGCAGTGCTAGCTCCCCTTATACGCAGTATTTT. Translated: CSASSPYTQYF.

This clonotype was picked up a small number of times. The CDR3, as DNA: TGCAGTGCTAGAGTTTCCAGCGGACCCACAGATACGCAGTATTTT. This sequence encodes CSARVSSGPTDTQYF. V is TRBV20-1 and J is TRBJ2-3, with D maybe TRBD2 (5 bases). The V gene's germline CDR1 is DFQATT and CDR2 SNEGSKA (reference sequence). Trimming stripped 1 base from V and 2 bases from J, with 13 bases between. The CDR3 runs to 15 residues.

This rearrangement joins TRBV30 to TRBJ2-5; D remains unclear. V was clipped by 0 bases and J by 5 bases, with 10 bases between them. The CDR3 loop spans 13 amino acids. In germline, CDR1 is GTSNPN, CDR2 SVGIG (reference sequence). This chain's CDR3 is CAWSVRLAETQYF. The CDR3 nucleotides are TGTGCCTGGAGTGTACGGCTTGCGGAGACCCAGTACTTC.

There are many counts of this clonotype. The J gene is TRBJ2-1, the V gene TRBV6-4; D may match TRBD1 or TRBD2 (6 bases each). V shed 4 bases and J shed 3 bases, with 10 bases lying between them. Germline CDR1 reads MRHNA; CDR2 reads SNTAGT. The CDR3 extends over 14 amino acids. CDR3 nucleotide sequence: TGTGCCAGCAGTGTAGAGGGGGGCTACAATGAGCAGTTCTTC. Its translation: CASSVEGGYNEQFF.

This clonotype was counted only a few times. The V call is TRBV18, the J call TRBJ2-1; D remains unclear. This CDR3 has 12 residues. V lost 2 bases, J lost 8 bases, and 7 bases lay in between. Germline values: CDR1 KGHSH, CDR2 LQKENI. CDR3 protein: CASSPGSHEQFF. Here the CDR3 DNA reads TGTGCCAGCTCACCAGGGTCTCATGAGCAGTTCTTC.

V is TRBV7-8 and J is TRBJ2-2; D may be TRBD2 (5 bases). The CDR3 extends over 13 amino acids. Germline V gene sequence: CDR1 SGHVS, CDR2 FQNEAQ. V lost 2 bases and J lost 8, with 9 bases in between. CDR3 sequence reads: CASSLLGGGELFF. Written as DNA, the CDR3 is TGTGCCAGCAGCTTACTTGGAGGAGGGGAGCTGTTTTTT.

Regarding this clonotype: An end of the junction differs from the germline gene, which may be a read error. CDR3 in DNA: TGCAGTGCAAAACTCACAGATACGCAGTGTTTT. Translating gives CSAKLTDTQCF. The chain recombines TRBV20-1 with TRBJ2-3; D not certain. Germline V gene data show CDR1 as DFQATT and CDR2 as SNEGSKA (reference sequence). The CDR3 extends over 11 amino acids.